This TCR beta chain was captured by sequencing in a study of cytomegalovirus exposure and HLA in healthy donors. The germline CDR1 and CDR2 sequences are SGHRS and YFSETQ. With 0 bases removed from V and 5 bases from J, the gap between germline ends came to 5 bases. The CDR3 is 12 residues long. Remarks on this clone: Its cognate antigen is unknown. This sample includes further DNA sequences coding for the same CDR3.

Whole-study findings and limits: Later on, a genetic analysis was performed. It linked a missense variant in DCLRE1C with V- and J-gene trimming of TCR beta. According to a later analysis, donors in an Asian-associated ancestry cluster reportedly had fewer N-insertions than the approximately 670-donor mean. Within a later analysis, the majority of CMV-associated TCR beta chains appeared HLA-restricted. Productive status was seen about 90% or about 30% of the time for most TCR beta V segments in an earlier analysis.

The primer mix had 60 Vbeta and 13 Jbeta primers. The data were produced by immunoSEQ multiplex PCR, yet TCRdb's version contains in-frame clones alone and is incomplete. The repertoire holds 95,000 to 120,000 clones, roughly 67% seen once, with almost 8.5% in the top ten. The source material was PBMCs. The chain combines TRBV5-1 with TRBJ2-5, with D possibly being TRBD1 (5 bases). The receptor comes from a man between 18 and 35 years old in good health and CMV-seropositive. The CDR3 region has the DNA TGCGCCAGCAGCTTGGCAGGGGAGACCCAGTACTTC. Translating it yields CASSLAGETQYF.